Each of the 7 T cell receptor beta chains below was sequenced from the same sample in a study of CD8+ T cells in alopecia areata. RNA was extracted and reverse transcribed into cDNA as the sequencing template. Sequencing was performed with immunoSEQ multiplex PCR; in TCRdb, only in-frame clones are kept and a portion is missing. This table holds some 200,000 clones, less than 75% found once. Treatment: oral pan-JAK inhibitor, 5-10 mg twice daily. The sequences come from CD4+ T cells sorted from blood, collected at week 4, from a patient treated with tofacitinib. These receptors originate from a human donor with alopecia areata.

The chain joins TRBV29-1 to TRBJ2-2; D remains ambiguous. The CDR3 covers 12 residues. Germline V gene lookup returns CDR1 SQVTM and CDR2 ANQGSEA. V was cut by 3 bases and J by 6 bases, with 8 bases left in between. The CDR3 loop is CSVEYGAGELFF. The CDR3 DNA is TGCAGCGTTGAGTATGGGGCCGGGGAGCTGTTTTTT.

In DNA, the CDR3 is TGCGCCAGCAGCCTCGGGACTAGCGGTGACACCGGGGAGCTGTTTTTT. Protein product: CASSLGTSGDTGELFF. The chain joins TRBV5-1 to TRBJ2-2, with TRBD2 identical over 11 bases. Unmatched junction bases numbered 5, after V lost 4 bases and J lost 3 bases. CDR1 is SGHRS and CDR2 is YFSETQ in the germline V gene. The CDR3 has 16 amino acids.

Ten or more counts support this clone. The chain carries TRBV19 and TRBJ2-5; 7 nucleotides line up with TRBD2. The ends lost 5 bases at V and 3 bases at J; junction bases unmatched: 0. This CDR3 comprises 12 residues. Per germline, CDR1 LNHDA and CDR2 SQIVND (reference sequence). CDR3 nucleotides: TGTGCCAGTAGTCGGGGGGAAGAGACCCAGTACTTC. It is translated as CASSRGEETQYF.

This clone was picked up a small number of times. At the DNA level, this CDR3 is encoded by other sequences in the same sample as well. The rearrangement joins TRBV29-1 to TRBJ2-2; D not resolved. The CDR3 runs to 12 residues. Trimming left V 4 bases short and J 1 base short, with 4 bases between. From germline, CDR1 is SQVTM and CDR2 ANQGSEA. The CDR3 coding sequence is TGCAGCGTTGGGAGGAACACCGGGGAGCTGTTTTTT. This codes for CSVGRNTGELFF.

This chain connects TRBV9 to TRBJ2-1; D may match TRBD1 or TRBD2 (6 bases each). V lost 3 bases to trimming and J lost 0 bases, with 13 bases between them. CDR1 and CDR2 (germline): SGDLS, YYNGEE. The CDR3 length is 16 residues. CDR3 loop: CASSGEGGGSYNEQFF. In DNA form, the CDR3 reads TGTGCCAGCAGCGGGGAAGGAGGGGGCTCCTACAATGAGCAGTTCTTC.

V usage is TRBV30 and J usage is TRBJ2-7; D is perhaps TRBD1 (6 bases). The V gene lost 1 base and the J gene lost 7 bases, with 14 bases spanning the gap. The length of the CDR3 is 13 residues. Looked up from germline, CDR1 is GTSNPN and CDR2 is SVGIG (reference sequence). The CDR3 nucleotides read TGTGCCTGGAGTGGTCAAACCGGGACAGAGCAGTACTTC. Translation gives CAWSGQTGTEQYF.

The V call is TRBV4-3, the J call TRBJ1-2; D is unresolved. Trimming stripped 0 bases from V and 3 bases from J, with 11 bases between. CDR1 is LGHNA and CDR2 is YSLEER in the germline V gene. The CDR3 consists of 15 residues. In DNA form, the CDR3 reads TGCGCCAGCAGCCAAGAGTTGGGCAGCTACTATGGCTACACCTTC. This gives the protein CASSQELGSYYGYTF.